A single TCR beta chain is shown here with its context. Its antigen target is currently unknown. No much larger clone is present one base from it, and per-base qualities are unavailable. For sequencing of the TCRbeta CDR3 region, genomic DNA was extracted from the sorted cells. The immunoSEQ Assay was used to sequence the TCRbeta CDR3 regions. TCRdb stores this immuneACCESS table with in-frame sequences only. Part of the clones is absent; in the studies checked, under half of the shortfall reflects unresolved V genes, and no reason is known for the rest. The sample profile shows roughly 80,000 clones; over 75% of them were found once. The ten top clones hold under 0.35% of the sample. The trial excluded patients who had a history of autoimmune disease or who were on systemic immunosuppression. Peripheral blood for TCR sequencing was collected from all dose cohorts at baseline, on cycle 4 day 1, and on cycle 7 day 1. The samples were drawn from a first-in-human, open-label, multicenter phase I dose-escalation trial of ivuxolimab. Adults with locally advanced or metastatic melanoma, renal cell carcinoma, hepatocellular carcinoma or head and neck squamous cell carcinoma were enrolled in the trial. CD4+ and CD8+ T cells were sorted separately from peripheral blood before TCR sequencing.

This entry comes from a study of OX40 agonist ivuxolimab in advanced cancers. Regarding the research as a whole: Ivuxolimab was an agonistic, fully human IgG2 monoclonal antibody directed against OX40 (CD134), a costimulatory receptor. Intravenous ivuxolimab was administered to patients every 2 weeks at six dose levels: 0.01, 0.1, 0.3, 1.5, 3 and 10 mg/kg. Of the 50 or so patients in dose escalation, about 20 had hepatocellular carcinoma, some 15 had melanoma, 9 had renal cell carcinoma and 9 had head and neck cancer. The dose-escalation cohort was around 84% male with a mean age of about 60 years, ranging from about 23 to 85. Patients were allowed to have had prior anti-PD-1, anti-PD-L1 or anti-CTLA-4 therapy, and 40% to 45% of the dose-escalation patients had been treated with checkpoint inhibitors. Three dose-escalation patients achieved partial responses, one with hepatocellular carcinoma and two with cutaneous melanoma. Peripheral TCRbeta sequencing aimed to test whether ivuxolimab altered TCR sequence diversity and caused clonal T-cell expansion. The paper describes the monotherapy dose-escalation part (N of about 52 patients) of the phase I trial of ivuxolimab. Study-wide findings and limitations: On average, CD8+ T cells showed more expanded clones than CD4+ T cells after ivuxolimab. Low levels of normalized T-cell clonal expansion were also shown by some nonresponding patients. In the 0.1-3.0 mg/kg groups, partial responders were among the patients with the lowest normalized peripheral clonal expansion, particularly in CD8+ T cells. The antigen specificity of the clonally expanded peripheral T cells was not determined. Clonal expansion of both CD4+ and CD8+ blood T cells was observed from baseline to week 6 at doses 0.1 to 3.0 mg/kg.

Inclusive of the bounding cysteine and phenylalanine, the CDR3 is 15 residues long. CDR3 DNA only is kept here, 45 bases in frame from base 1. V loses 7 bases of germline sequence and J loses 1 base, and the interval between the two ends is 16 bases. In the germline V gene, CDR1 corresponds to MGHRA and CDR2 to YSYEKL. The V gene is TRBV4-1 and the J gene is TRBJ1-2; a tentative D call is TRBD1 (5 bases match). This TCR was recovered from an adult with an advanced solid tumor such as melanoma, head and neck, liver or kidney cancer. Source: CD4+ or CD8+ T cells sorted from blood, taken in a trial of the OX40 agonist ivuxolimab. At the DNA level, the sequence is TGCGCCAGCAATTTAGGGGAGGGCGGTAACTATGGCTACACCTTC. Its amino acids are CASNLGEGGNYGYTF.